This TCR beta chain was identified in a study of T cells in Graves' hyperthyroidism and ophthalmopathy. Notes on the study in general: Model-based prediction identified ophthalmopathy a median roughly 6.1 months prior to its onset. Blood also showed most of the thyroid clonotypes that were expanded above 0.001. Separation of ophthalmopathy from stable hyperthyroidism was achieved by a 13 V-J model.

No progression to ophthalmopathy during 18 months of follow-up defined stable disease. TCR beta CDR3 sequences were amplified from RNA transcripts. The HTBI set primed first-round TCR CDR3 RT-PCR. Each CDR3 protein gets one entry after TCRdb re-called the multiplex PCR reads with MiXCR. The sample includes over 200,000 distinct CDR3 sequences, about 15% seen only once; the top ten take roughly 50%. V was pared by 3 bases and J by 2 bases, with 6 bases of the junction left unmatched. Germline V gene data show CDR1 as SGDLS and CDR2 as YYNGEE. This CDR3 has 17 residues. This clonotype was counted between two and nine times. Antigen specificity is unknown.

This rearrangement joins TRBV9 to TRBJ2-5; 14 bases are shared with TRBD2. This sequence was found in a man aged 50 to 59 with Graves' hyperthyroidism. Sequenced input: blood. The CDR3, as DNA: TGTGCCAGCAGCGAGGGGGGACTAGCGGGAGTTCAAGAGACCCAGTACTTC. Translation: CASSEGGLAGVQETQYF.